Shown below are 10 T cell receptor beta chains from a single sample sequenced in a study of T cells in Graves' hyperthyroidism and ophthalmopathy. Amplification targeted TCR beta CDR3 regions from RNA transcripts. In the first-round RT-PCR of the TCR CDR3, the HTBI primer set was used. MiXCR, applied by TCRdb to the multiplex PCR reads, yields one record per CDR3 protein. The sample holds about 560,000 distinct CDR3 sequences, 46% seen once. Sequencing was done on a sample of peripheral blood or thyroid tissue (not recorded which). The receptors come from a woman younger than 35 with Graves' hyperthyroidism.

J is TRBJ2-3 and V is TRBV29-1, with 8 bases aligning to TRBD2. CDR1 SQVTM and CDR2 ANQGSEA come from the germline V gene. The CDR3 has 13 residues. The V segment lost 5 bases and the J segment 3 bases; nucleotides outside the gene matches: 4. The CDR3 coding sequence is TGCAGCGTTCAGCGGGAGAGGACAGATACGCAGTATTTT. As protein: CSVQRERTDTQYF.

The V and J genes are TRBV7-8 and TRBJ2-5, with 10 bases aligning to TRBD1. Germline-derived CDR1 and CDR2 are SGHVS and FQNEAQ. V gave up 1 base and J gave up 5 bases; unmatched junction bases: 13. The CDR3 contains 18 residues. As DNA, the CDR3 is TGTGCCAGCAGCTTAGTCCCGACCGGGACAGGGGACTGGGAGACCCAGTACTTC. It specifies CASSLVPTGTGDWETQYF.

This chain uses TRBV2 with TRBJ1-1, with D maybe TRBD1 (5 bases). CDR3 length: 15 residues. Germline V gives CDR1 SNHLY, CDR2 FYNNEI. V shed 5 bases and J shed 1 base, with 14 bases lying between them. CDR3 in DNA: TGTGCCAGCAGTCTTTTGGGGGAGGGGAACACTGAAGCTTTCTTT. This codes for CASSLLGEGNTEAFF.

As for this clonotype: The junction shows a germline mismatch at one end, possibly a read error. The V and J genes are TRBV11-2 and TRBJ1-5; 7 bases agree with TRBD1. Germline assignment: CDR1 SGHAT and CDR2 FQNNGV. The CDR3 consists of 15 residues. The CDR3 DNA reads as TGCGCCAGCAGCCAAGAGGGAGGGGGCAGACAGCCCCAGCATTTT. It is translated as CASSQEGGGRQPQHF.

The V gene is TRBV20-1, the J gene TRBJ2-5; TRBD2 aligns across 7 bases. Germline V gene data show CDR1 as DFQATT and CDR2 as SNEGSKA (reference sequence). Germline trimming cut 2 bases from V and 1 base from J; bases unmatched to any gene: 7. The CDR3 spans 15 residues. The CDR3 here is CSARRGAGIQETQYF. CDR3 in DNA: TGCAGTGCTAGACGGGGAGCGGGGATCCAAGAGACCCAGTACTTC.

This clonotype was counted a few times. This chain uses TRBV2 with TRBJ2-7; perhaps TRBD2 as D (5 bases). CDR3 size: 15 residues. The germline V gene encodes CDR1 SNHLY and CDR2 FYNNEI. V lost 6 bases to trimming and J lost 1 base, with 16 bases between them. This chain's CDR3 is CASSGRRAASYEQYF. As DNA, the CDR3 is TGTGCCAGCAGCGGTCGGAGAGCGGCTTCCTACGAGCAGTACTTC.

There are many counts of this clonotype. This chain links TRBV2 with TRBJ1-6; TRBD1 aligns across 10 bases. Per the germline V gene, CDR1 is SNHLY and CDR2 is FYNNEI. This CDR3 has 15 residues. V lost 6 bases, J lost 9 bases, and 8 bases stayed unmatched. CDR3 residues: CASSAGTGESSPLHF. DNA for the CDR3: TGTGCCAGCAGCGCCGGGACAGGGGAGAGTTCACCCCTCCACTTT.

The rearrangement joins TRBV6-4 to TRBJ2-2; the D gene could be TRBD1 or TRBD2 (5 bases each). Trimming took off 3 bases at V and 5 bases at J, with 10 bases between the two ends. The CDR3 sequence is 14 residues long. Per germline, CDR1 MRHNA and CDR2 SNTAGT. The CDR3 DNA follows: TGTGCCAGCAGTGATCCAGGGACGACCGGGGAGCTGTTTTTT. Amino acid sequence: CASSDPGTTGELFF.

In its sample, this clonotype was seen many times. The chain combines TRBV7-9 with TRBJ1-5; D remains ambiguous. This CDR3 is built from 13 residues. V was cut by 3 bases and J by 2 bases, with 5 bases left in between. Germline-derived CDR1 and CDR2 are SEHNR and FQNEAQ (reference sequence). As DNA, the CDR3 is TGTGCCAGCAGCTTTTCGGGCAATCAGCCCCAGCATTTT. Protein product: CASSFSGNQPQHF.

The gene calls are TRBV9 and TRBJ1-5; possible D gene TRBD1, 5 bases. V was pared by 0 bases and J by 4 bases, with 8 bases between. In germline, CDR1 is SGDLS, CDR2 YYNGEE. The CDR3 has 14 residues. The CDR3 region is CASSVEDRNQPQHF. CDR3 sequence (DNA): TGTGCCAGCAGCGTAGAAGACAGAAATCAGCCCCAGCATTTT.